This section outlines one TCR beta chain sequence together with its context. Its binding antigen is unknown. No base quality information exists; no much larger clone differs at one position. The CDR3 regions of human TCRbeta chains were subjected to immunosequencing. The study's processing was this. TCRs in the repertoires were matched against a reference library of SARS-CoV-2-specific TCRs that had been generated with the MIRA antigen-specificity platform. Breadth meant the fraction of unique TCRs that were SARS-CoV-2-associated, whereas depth meant the fraction of total T cells that were SARS-CoV-2-associated. Using the MIRA data, each spike-specific TCR was mapped to the spike region that the TCR reacts to and placed in a CD4 or CD8 class. Log10-transformed breadth and depth values were compared by one-way ANOVA with Sidak's multiple comparisons tests. Held by TCRdb, this immuneACCESS table contains in-frame sequences only and omits some clones. Under half of the omission traces to an unresolved V gene where checked; the cause of the rest is unknown. The DNA gave D and trimming, while V, J and clone size come from that table. The sample yields roughly 110,000 clones; about 90% were counted once. The top ten clonotypes cover roughly 8.9% of the sample.

Per the publication, the time point label means: about 28 days (+/-7) after the second vaccine dose. AZD1222 recipients with second doses at about 4 weeks or about 12 weeks were pooled, because spike-specific TCR depth and breadth did not differ between schedules. The vaccinee samples were drawn from two UK trials, COV001 and COV002, one of which was a single-blind randomized controlled phase 2/3 trial testing AZD1222 (ChAdOx1 nCoV-19) in healthy adults. Trial participant PBMC samples were collected at day 0 and day 28 after the second dose for TCRbeta chain sequencing. These data are taken from a study of T cell responses to AZD1222 COVID-19 vaccine (dated by TCRdb to about 2021). A note on the overall study: A total of more than 230 trial participants underwent TCR sequencing, of whom 207 had received two doses of AZD1222 and around 25 had received two doses of the MenACWY control vaccine. Trial participants were enrolled by age into subgroups of 18-55, 56-69 and 70-plus years, and roughly 150, 30 and 60 TCR-sequenced participants, respectively, were included in these subgroups.

The CDR3 measures 15 amino acids from cysteine to phenylalanine. Of all the DNA, just the CDR3 is kept, 45 bases in frame from base 1. The trim is 5 bases for V and 8 bases for J, with a gap of 19 bases between the germline ends. CDR1 and CDR2 were assigned from the germline V gene (reference sequence) as SEHNR and FQNEAQ. General findings and caveats noted by the study authors: The 56-69-year group was small, and its depth increase did not reach significance, likely because of low power. Spike-specific TCR breadth and depth rose significantly after two AZD1222 doses compared with day 0 and with MenACWY recipients. Only 5 to 7 AZD1222 recipients were SARS-CoV-2 seropositive at baseline, limiting conclusions about previously exposed vaccinees. Most participants were white British and females outnumbered males, and the authors suggested that clonal diversity may have been underestimated. Reportedly, close to half of the unique spike-specific TCRs recognized epitopes lying outside the regions that are mutated in the B.1.351 and B.1.1.7 variants. No day 14 peak-response samples were available, so repertoires were characterized only after the peak T cell response. The vaccine-associated CD4 TCRs covered the entire spike protein, and the dominant responses fell in regions 160-218 and 743-854.

The rearranged segments are TRBV7-9 and TRBJ2-1; the D region possibly corresponds to TRBD2 (7 bases align). This clonotype was sampled from an adult who received the AZD1222 COVID-19 vaccine. The sequencing here drew on peripheral blood, taken 28 days after the second AZD1222 dose. The CDR3 sequence is CASSLYRGAGDEQFF. The DNA reads TGTGCCAGCAGCCTCTACCGGGGGGCTGGGGATGAGCAGTTCTTC.